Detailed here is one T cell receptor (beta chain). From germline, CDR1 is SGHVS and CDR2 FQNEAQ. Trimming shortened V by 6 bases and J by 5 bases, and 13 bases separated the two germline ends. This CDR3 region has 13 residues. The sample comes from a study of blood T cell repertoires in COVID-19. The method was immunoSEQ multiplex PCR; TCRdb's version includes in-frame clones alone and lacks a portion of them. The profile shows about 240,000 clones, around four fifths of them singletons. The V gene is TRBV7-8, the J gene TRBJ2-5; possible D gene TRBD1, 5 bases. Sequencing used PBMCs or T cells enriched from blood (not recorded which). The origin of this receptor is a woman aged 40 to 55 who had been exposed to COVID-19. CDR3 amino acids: CASSRGQIETQYF. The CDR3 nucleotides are TGTGCCAGCAGTCGAGGACAAATCGAGACCCAGTACTTC.